Shown below are 21 T cell receptor beta chains from a single sample sequenced in a study of T cell responses to AZD1222 COVID-19 vaccine. The data were produced by immunoSEQ multiplex PCR, yet TCRdb's version contains in-frame clones alone and is incomplete. In the table there are about 100,000 clones, about 88% of which are singletons. The sample here was peripheral blood, taken on day 0 of AZD1222 vaccination. Receptor source: an adult in good health.

The chain is built from TRBV20-1 and TRBJ2-1; TRBD1 aligns across 10 bases. The junction had 5 bases not matched to a gene; V was cut back by 3 bases and J by 6 bases. This CDR3 region has 14 residues. Germline CDR1 is DFQATT and CDR2 is SNEGSKA (reference sequence). The CDR3 reads CSASPGQGINEQFF. The CDR3 region has the DNA TGCAGTGCTAGTCCGGGACAGGGGATCAATGAGCAGTTCTTC.

The chain links TRBV5-1 to TRBJ1-2; possibly TRBD1 for D (5 bases). This CDR3 region has 14 residues. Germline lookup yields CDR1 SGHRS and CDR2 YFSETQ. The V end was cut by 3 bases, the J end by 4 bases, with 13 bases between. CDR3 DNA sequence: TGCGCCAGCAGCTCCGAAGGGACGGGCTATGGCTACACCTTC. It encodes CASSSEGTGYGYTF.

Only one count was recorded for this clone. The gene calls are TRBV2 and TRBJ2-5, with 11 bases fitting TRBD2. Trimming removed 6 bases from V and 5 bases from J; junction bases left unmatched: 5. The germline V gene encodes CDR1 SNHLY and CDR2 FYNNEI. The CDR3 is 14 amino acids. CDR3 in DNA: TGTGCCAGCAGGACGACTAGCGGGGCGGAGACCCAGTACTTC. It specifies CASRTTSGAETQYF.

The V and J genes are TRBV28 and TRBJ2-1, with D maybe TRBD1 (6 bases). Looked up from germline, CDR1 is MDHEN and CDR2 is SYDVKM. The V and J ends lost 4 bases and 7 bases respectively, with 11 bases between them. The CDR3 runs 13 residues. The DNA for the CDR3 is TGTGCCAGCAGTTCCCTACAGGGAAATGAGCAGTTCTTC. The encoded protein is CASSSLQGNEQFF.

The chain carries TRBV5-4 and TRBJ2-1; the match to TRBD1 covers 7 bases. The germline V gene encodes CDR1 SGHNT and CDR2 YYREEE (reference sequence). This CDR3 contains 16 residues. Germline trimming cut 3 bases from V and 4 bases from J; bases unmatched to any gene: 10. The CDR3 nucleotides are TGTGCCAGCAGCTACACCCGGGACAGCGCATACAATGAGCAGTTCTTC. This translates into CASSYTRDSAYNEQFF. Full variable domain (remainder filled in from reference TRBV5-4 and TRBJ2-1): ETGVTQSPTHLIKTRGQQVTLRCSSQSGHNTVSWYQQALGQGPQFIFQYYREEENGRGNFPPRFSGLQFPNYSSELNVNALELDDSALYLCASSYTRDSAYNEQFFGPGTRLTVL.

The rearrangement uses TRBV28 and TRBJ2-1, with 7 bases lining up with TRBD1. This CDR3 spans 14 amino acids. With V trimmed by 4 bases and J by 4 bases, 4 bases remained unmatched. The germline CDR1 and CDR2 sequences are MDHEN and SYDVKM. The CDR3 region is CASSSPGQYNEQFF. The CDR3 nucleotides read TGTGCCAGCAGTTCCCCGGGACAGTACAATGAGCAGTTCTTC.

This clone has just one count. The rearrangement joins TRBV5-3 to TRBJ1-5; 7 nucleotides match TRBD1. TRBV5-3 is placed among ORFs of uncertain function. The CDR3 runs 16 residues. V gave up 3 bases and J gave up 2 bases; unmatched junction bases: 8. The CDR3 reads CARSSLDRWGNQPQHF. CDR3 sequence (DNA): TGTGCCAGAAGCTCCCTGGACAGGTGGGGCAATCAGCCCCAGCATTTT.

The genes are TRBV28 and TRBJ1-5; D is undetermined. Germline V gives CDR1 MDHEN, CDR2 SYDVKM. The ends were cut back, 3 bases at V and 4 bases at J, with 10 bases in the middle. This CDR3 has 14 amino acids. The CDR3 region is CASSLGSLNQPQHF. In nucleotides, the CDR3 is TGTGCCAGCAGTTTGGGCAGCCTTAATCAGCCCCAGCATTTT. Drawing the rest from reference TRBV28 and TRBJ1-5, the complete variable domain is DVKVTQSSRYLVKRTGEKVFLECVQDMDHENMFWYRQDPGLGLRLIYFSYDVKMKEKGDIPEGYSVSREKKERFSLILESASTNQTSMYLCASSLGSLNQPQHFGDGTRLSIL.

This clone was picked up one time. This chain uses TRBV27 with TRBJ2-5; D gene ambiguous. CDR1 MNHEY and CDR2 SMNVEV come from the germline V gene (reference sequence). The CDR3 is made up of 11 amino acids. V lost 10 bases and J lost 5, with 11 bases in between. CDR3: CATATGETQYF. CDR3 sequence (DNA): TGTGCCACTGCGACCGGGGAGACCCAGTACTTC.

The rearrangement links TRBV2 to TRBJ2-5, with 9 bases lining up with TRBD1. Trimming took 7 bases from V and 5 from J; bases not matched to a gene: 8. The CDR3 consists of 14 residues. Germline lookup yields CDR1 SNHLY and CDR2 FYNNEI. CDR3 loop: CASNIDRGWETQYF. The CDR3 DNA is TGTGCCAGCAACATCGACAGGGGGTGGGAGACCCAGTACTTC.

This sequence joins TRBV19 and TRBJ1-5, with no clear D. Trimming took off 3 bases at V and 3 bases at J, with 12 bases between the two ends. Per germline, CDR1 LNHDA and CDR2 SQIVND (reference sequence). This CDR3 is 15 amino acids long. CDR3 residues: CASSIGRYVNQPQHF. CDR3 bases: TGTGCCAGTAGTATTGGGAGGTATGTCAATCAGCCCCAGCATTTT. The complete variable domain, with remaining parts taken from reference TRBV19 and TRBJ1-5, reads DGGITQSPKYLFRKEGQNVTLSCEQNLNHDAMYWYRQDPGQGLRLIYYSQIVNDFQKGDIAEGYSVSREKKESFPLTVTSAQKNPTAFYLCASSIGRYVNQPQHFGDGTRLSIL.

The chain links TRBV18 to TRBJ1-2, with TRBD1 matching over 7 bases. Germline trimming cut 2 bases from V and 4 bases from J; bases unmatched to any gene: 4. There are 14 residues in the CDR3. Germline-derived CDR1 and CDR2 are KGHSH and LQKENI. The CDR3 region is CASSPNRDSYGYTF. CDR3 sequence (DNA): TGTGCCAGCTCACCAAACAGGGACAGCTATGGCTACACCTTC. The variable domain in full, with the rest retrieved from reference TRBV18 and TRBJ1-2, is NAGVMQNPRHLVRRRGQEARLRCSPMKGHSHVYWYRQLPEEGLKFMVYLQKENIIDESGMPKERFSAEFPKEGPSILRIQQVVRGDSAAYFCASSPNRDSYGYTFGSGTRLTVV.

This rearrangement joins TRBV19 to TRBJ1-1; 7 nucleotides agree with TRBD1. Germline V gene lookup returns CDR1 LNHDA and CDR2 SQIVND (reference sequence). The J segment lost 7 bases and the V segment lost 3 bases, leaving 2 bases of the junction unmatched. The CDR3 consists of 12 residues. CDR3: CASSIGDSEAFF. Written as DNA, the CDR3 is TGTGCCAGTAGTATTGGGGACAGTGAAGCTTTCTTT.

This chain uses TRBV7-9 with TRBJ2-2; 9 bases fit TRBD1. Trimming cost V 5 bases and J 5 bases; bases outside gene matches: 9. CDR3 size: 16 residues. The V gene's germline CDR1 is SEHNR and CDR2 FQNEAQ (reference sequence). The CDR3 nucleotides read TGTGCCAGCAGCCCGCCGGGACAGGGTGTAACCGGGGAGCTGTTTTTT. Translating gives CASSPPGQGVTGELFF.

This clone was seen a few times. V usage is TRBV9 and J usage is TRBJ2-3, with 14 positions matching TRBD2. Germline assignment: CDR1 SGDLS and CDR2 YYNGEE. The CDR3 consists of 17 residues. The trim removed 4 bases at V and 3 bases at J, leaving 7 bases unmatched. The CDR3 here is CASSSGTSGGMTDTQYF. The CDR3 DNA follows: TGTGCCAGCAGCAGTGGGACTAGCGGGGGTATGACAGATACGCAGTATTTT.

The chain is built from TRBV25-1 and TRBJ2-7; D perhaps matches TRBD2 (5 bases). This CDR3 is 14 amino acids long. With 3 bases removed from V and 6 bases from J, the gap between germline ends came to 15 bases. Germline CDR1 and CDR2: MGHDK and SYGVNS. Written as DNA, the CDR3 is TGTGCCAGCAGTGATCCCAACAGTCGGGGCGAGCAGTACTTC. The encoded protein is CASSDPNSRGEQYF.

The chain recombines TRBV2 with TRBJ1-6; the D is unclear. Germline lookup yields CDR1 SNHLY and CDR2 FYNNEI. Trimming removed 11 bases at V and 4 bases at J, with 12 bases between. This CDR3 is built from 13 residues. CDR3 residues: CAGAEIYNSPLHF. The CDR3 DNA sequence: TGTGCCGGAGCCGAGATTTATAATTCACCCCTCCACTTT.

This chain links TRBV5-8 with TRBJ1-2; 10 bases align to TRBD1. This CDR3 is built from 14 residues. The V gene's germline CDR1 is SGHTS and CDR2 YDEGEE. V trimming: 2 bases; J trimming: 3 bases; junction bases outside the gene matches: 1. CDR3 in DNA: TGTGCCAGCAGCTTCGGGACAGGGGACTATGGCTACACCTTC. Its protein is CASSFGTGDYGYTF.

The genes are TRBV14 and TRBJ1-1, with TRBD1 matching over 8 bases. V lost 3 bases and J lost 0; bases outside the gene matches: 6. From germline, CDR1 is SGHDN and CDR2 FVKESK. The CDR3 runs 16 residues. The DNA of the CDR3 is TGTGCCAGCAGCCAGGAGACAGGGGCAATGAACACTGAAGCTTTCTTT. This sequence encodes CASSQETGAMNTEAFF.

The V gene is TRBV7-9, the J gene TRBJ2-2, with 8 nucleotides matching TRBD2. Germline CDR1 reads SEHNR; CDR2 reads FQNEAQ (reference sequence). Germline trimming cut 5 bases from V and 2 bases from J; bases unmatched to any gene: 10. The CDR3 contains 17 residues. The CDR3 coding sequence is TGTGCCAGCAGCCCCCGGGGGGGCGCGGGCAACACCGGGGAGCTGTTTTTT. Encoded protein: CASSPRGGAGNTGELFF.

The V gene is TRBV24-1, the J gene TRBJ2-3, with D hard to call. The CDR3 length is 12 residues. Per germline, CDR1 KGHDR and CDR2 SFDVKD. The V gene lost 3 bases and the J gene lost 6 bases, with 6 bases spanning the gap. In DNA, the CDR3 is TGTGCCACCAGTGATGAAGGGGATACGCAGTATTTT. As protein: CATSDEGDTQYF.